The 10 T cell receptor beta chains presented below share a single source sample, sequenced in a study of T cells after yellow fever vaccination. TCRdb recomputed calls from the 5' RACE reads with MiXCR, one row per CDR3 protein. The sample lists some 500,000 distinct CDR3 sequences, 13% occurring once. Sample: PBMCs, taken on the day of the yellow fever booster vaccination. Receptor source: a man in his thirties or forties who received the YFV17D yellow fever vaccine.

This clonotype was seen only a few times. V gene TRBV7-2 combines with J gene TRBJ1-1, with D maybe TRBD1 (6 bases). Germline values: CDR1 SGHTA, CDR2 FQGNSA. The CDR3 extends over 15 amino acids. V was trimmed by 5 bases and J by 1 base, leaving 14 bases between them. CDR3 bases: TGTGCCAGCAGCCCGCCACAGGGTACGAACACTGAAGCTTTCTTT. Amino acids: CASSPPQGTNTEAFF.

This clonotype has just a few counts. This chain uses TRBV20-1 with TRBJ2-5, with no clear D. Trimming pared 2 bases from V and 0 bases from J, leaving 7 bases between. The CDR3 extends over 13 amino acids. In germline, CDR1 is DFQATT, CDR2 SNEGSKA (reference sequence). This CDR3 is CSARTTNQETQYF. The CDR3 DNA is TGCAGTGCTAGAACTACCAACCAAGAGACCCAGTACTTC.

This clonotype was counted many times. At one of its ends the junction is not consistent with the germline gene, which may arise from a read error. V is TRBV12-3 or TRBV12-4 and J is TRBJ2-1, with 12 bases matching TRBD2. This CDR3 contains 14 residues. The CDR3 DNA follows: TGTGCCAGCAGTTTGAGGGCTAGCGGGAGGGAGGGGGTCTTC. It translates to CASSLRASGREGVF.

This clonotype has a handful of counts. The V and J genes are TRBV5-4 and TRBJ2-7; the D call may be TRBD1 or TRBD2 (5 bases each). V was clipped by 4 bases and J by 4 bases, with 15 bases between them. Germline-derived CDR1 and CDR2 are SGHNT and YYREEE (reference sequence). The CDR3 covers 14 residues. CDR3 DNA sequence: TGTGCCAGCAGCGCTGGGACCGTCCTTTACGAGCAGTACTTC. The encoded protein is CASSAGTVLYEQYF.

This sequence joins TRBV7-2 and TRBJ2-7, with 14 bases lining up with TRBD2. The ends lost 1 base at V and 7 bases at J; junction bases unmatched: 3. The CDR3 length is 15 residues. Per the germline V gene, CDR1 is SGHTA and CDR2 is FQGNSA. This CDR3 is CASSLETSGRGEQYF. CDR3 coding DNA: TGTGCCAGCAGCTTAGAGACTAGCGGGAGGGGTGAGCAGTACTTC.

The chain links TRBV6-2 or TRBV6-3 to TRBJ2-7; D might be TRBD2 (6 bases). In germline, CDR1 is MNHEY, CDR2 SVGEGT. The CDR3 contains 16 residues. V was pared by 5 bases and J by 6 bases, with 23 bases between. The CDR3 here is CASSRILPAREGEQYF. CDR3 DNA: TGTGCCAGCAGTCGTATACTGCCCGCGCGGGAAGGCGAGCAGTACTTC.

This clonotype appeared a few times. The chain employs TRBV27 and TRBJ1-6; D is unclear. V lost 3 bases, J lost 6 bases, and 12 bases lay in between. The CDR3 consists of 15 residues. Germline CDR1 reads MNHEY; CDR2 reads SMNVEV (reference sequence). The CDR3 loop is CASSFDSVVNSPLHF. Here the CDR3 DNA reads TGTGCCAGCAGTTTCGATTCCGTAGTTAATTCACCCCTCCACTTT.

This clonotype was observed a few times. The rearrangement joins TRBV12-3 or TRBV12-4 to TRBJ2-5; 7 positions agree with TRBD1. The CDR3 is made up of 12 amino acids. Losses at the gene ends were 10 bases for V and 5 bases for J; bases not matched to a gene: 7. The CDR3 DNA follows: TGTGCCACCAGGGGGTCTTTGGAGACCCAGTACTTC. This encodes CATRGSLETQYF.

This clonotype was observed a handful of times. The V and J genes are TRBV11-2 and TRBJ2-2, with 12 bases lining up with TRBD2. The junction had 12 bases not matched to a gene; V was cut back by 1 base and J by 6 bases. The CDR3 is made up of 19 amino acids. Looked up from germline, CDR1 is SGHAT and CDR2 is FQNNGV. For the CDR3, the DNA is TGTGCCAGCAGCTTAGGTTGGCTAGCGGGAGGGCCTATGGCCGGGGAGCTGTTTTTT. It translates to CASSLGWLAGGPMAGELFF. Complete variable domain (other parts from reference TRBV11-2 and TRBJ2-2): EAGVAQSPRYKIIEKRQSVAFWCNPISGHATLYWYQQILGQGPKLLIQFQNNGVVDDSQLPKDRFSAERLKGVDSTLKIQPAKLEDSAVYLCASSLGWLAGGPMAGELFFGEGSRLTVL.

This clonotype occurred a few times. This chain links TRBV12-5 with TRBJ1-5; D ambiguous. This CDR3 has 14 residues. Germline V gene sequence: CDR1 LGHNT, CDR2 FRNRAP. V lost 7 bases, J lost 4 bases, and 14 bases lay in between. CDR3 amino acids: CASALSSENQPQHF. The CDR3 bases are TGTGCTAGTGCTCTCTCGTCGGAGAATCAGCCCCAGCATTTT.